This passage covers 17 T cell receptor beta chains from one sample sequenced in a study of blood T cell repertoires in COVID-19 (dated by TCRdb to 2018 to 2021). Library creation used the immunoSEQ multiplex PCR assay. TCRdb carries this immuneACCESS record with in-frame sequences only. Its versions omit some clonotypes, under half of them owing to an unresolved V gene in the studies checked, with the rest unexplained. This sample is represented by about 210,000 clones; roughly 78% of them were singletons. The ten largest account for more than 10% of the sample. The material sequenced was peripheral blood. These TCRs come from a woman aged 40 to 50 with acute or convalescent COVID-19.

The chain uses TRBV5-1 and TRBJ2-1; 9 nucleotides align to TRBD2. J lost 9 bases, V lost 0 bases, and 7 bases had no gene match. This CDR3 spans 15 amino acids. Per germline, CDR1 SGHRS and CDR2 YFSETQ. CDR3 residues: CASSLEVAGVPEQFF. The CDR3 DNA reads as TGCGCCAGCAGCTTGGAAGTAGCGGGAGTACCTGAGCAGTTCTTC.

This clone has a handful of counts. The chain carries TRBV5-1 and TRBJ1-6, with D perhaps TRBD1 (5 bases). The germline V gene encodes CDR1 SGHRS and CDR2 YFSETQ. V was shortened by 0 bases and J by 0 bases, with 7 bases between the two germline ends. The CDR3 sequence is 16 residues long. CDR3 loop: CASSLAGISYNSPLHF. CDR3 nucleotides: TGCGCCAGCAGCTTGGCAGGGATCTCCTATAATTCACCCCTCCACTTT.

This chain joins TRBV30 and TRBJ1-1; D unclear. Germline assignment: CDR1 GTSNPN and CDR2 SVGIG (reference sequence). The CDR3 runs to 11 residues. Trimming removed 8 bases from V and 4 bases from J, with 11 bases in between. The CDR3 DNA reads TGTGCCAACCAACAGACCACTGAAGCTTTCTTT. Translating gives CANQQTTEAFF. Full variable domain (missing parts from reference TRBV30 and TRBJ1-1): SQTIHQWPATLVQPVGSPLSLECTVEGTSNPNLYWYRQAAGRGLQLLFYSVGIGQISSEVPQNLSASRPQDRQFILSSKKLLLSDSGFYLCANQQTTEAFFGQGTRLTVV.

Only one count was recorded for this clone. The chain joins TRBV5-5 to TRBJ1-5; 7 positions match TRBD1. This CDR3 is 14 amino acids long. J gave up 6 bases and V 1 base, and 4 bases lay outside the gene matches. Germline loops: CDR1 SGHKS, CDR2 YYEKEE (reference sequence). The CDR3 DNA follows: TGTGCCAGCAGCTTGAGGGGGCCAGGTCAGCCCCAGCATTTT. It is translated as CASSLRGPGQPQHF.

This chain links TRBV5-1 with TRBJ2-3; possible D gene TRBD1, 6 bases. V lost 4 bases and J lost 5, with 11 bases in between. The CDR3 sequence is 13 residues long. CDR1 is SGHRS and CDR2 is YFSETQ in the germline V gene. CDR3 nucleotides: TGCGCCAGCAGCCAGGGGTCAGGAGATACGCAGTATTTT. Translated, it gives CASSQGSGDTQYF.

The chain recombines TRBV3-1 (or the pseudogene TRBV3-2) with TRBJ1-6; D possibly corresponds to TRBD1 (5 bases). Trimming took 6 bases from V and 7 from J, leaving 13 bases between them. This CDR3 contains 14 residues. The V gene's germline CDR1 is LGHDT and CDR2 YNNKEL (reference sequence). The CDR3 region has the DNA TGTGCCAGCAGACGCCAGGGAGGGAATTCACCCCTCCACTTT. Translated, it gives CASRRQGGNSPLHF.

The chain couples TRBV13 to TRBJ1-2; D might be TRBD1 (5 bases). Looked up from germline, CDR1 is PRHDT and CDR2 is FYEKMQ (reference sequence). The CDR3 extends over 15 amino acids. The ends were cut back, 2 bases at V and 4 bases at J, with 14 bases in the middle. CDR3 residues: CASSLFGTPSYGYTF. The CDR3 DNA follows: TGTGCCAGCAGCTTATTCGGGACTCCCAGCTATGGCTACACCTTC.

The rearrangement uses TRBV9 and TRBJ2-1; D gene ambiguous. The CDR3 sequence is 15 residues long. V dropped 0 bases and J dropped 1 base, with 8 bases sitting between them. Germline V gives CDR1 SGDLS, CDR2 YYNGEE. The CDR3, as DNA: TGTGCCAGCAGCGTAGCAAGCGCGTCCTACAATGAGCAGTTCTTC. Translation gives CASSVASASYNEQFF.

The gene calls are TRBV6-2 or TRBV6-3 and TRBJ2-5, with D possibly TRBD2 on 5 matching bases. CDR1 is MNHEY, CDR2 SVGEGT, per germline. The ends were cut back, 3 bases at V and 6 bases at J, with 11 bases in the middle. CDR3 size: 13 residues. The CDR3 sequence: CASSYTGWQTQYF. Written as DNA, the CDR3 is TGTGCCAGCAGTTATACGGGGTGGCAGACCCAGTACTTC.

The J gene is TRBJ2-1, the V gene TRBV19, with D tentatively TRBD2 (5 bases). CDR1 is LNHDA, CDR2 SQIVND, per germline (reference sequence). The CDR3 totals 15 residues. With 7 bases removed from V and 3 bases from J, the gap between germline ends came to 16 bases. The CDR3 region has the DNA TGTGCCAGTATCCCTGTAGCCGGGGTCTACAATGAGCAGTTCTTC. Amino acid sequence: CASIPVAGVYNEQFF.

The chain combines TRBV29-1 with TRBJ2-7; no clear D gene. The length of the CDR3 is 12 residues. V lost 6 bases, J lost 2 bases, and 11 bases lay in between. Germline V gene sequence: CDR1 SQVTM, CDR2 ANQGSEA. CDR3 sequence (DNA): TGCAGCGTACAATATAGCACCTACGAGCAGTACTTC. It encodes CSVQYSTYEQYF.

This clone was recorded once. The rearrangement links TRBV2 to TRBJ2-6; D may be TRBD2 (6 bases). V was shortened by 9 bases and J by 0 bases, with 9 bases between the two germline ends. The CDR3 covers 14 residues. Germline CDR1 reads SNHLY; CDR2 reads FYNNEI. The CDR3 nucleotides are TGTGCCAGACGGACTACCTCTGGGGCCAACGTCCTGACTTTC. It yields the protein CARRTTSGANVLTF.

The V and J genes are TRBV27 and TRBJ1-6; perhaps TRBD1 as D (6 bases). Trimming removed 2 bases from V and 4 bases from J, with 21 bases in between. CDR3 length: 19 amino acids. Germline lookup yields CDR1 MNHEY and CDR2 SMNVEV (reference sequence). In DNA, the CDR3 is TGTGCCAGCAGTTTAAAGACAGGCTCAGTAGGCTTGTATAATTCACCCCTCCACTTT. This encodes CASSLKTGSVGLYNSPLHF.

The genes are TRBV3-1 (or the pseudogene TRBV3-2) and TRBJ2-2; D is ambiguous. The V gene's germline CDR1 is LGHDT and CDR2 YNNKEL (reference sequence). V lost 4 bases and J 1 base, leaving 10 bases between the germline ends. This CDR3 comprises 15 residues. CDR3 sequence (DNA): TGTGCCAGCAGCCCACCTAGGCTGAACACCGGGGAGCTGTTTTTT. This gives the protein CASSPPRLNTGELFF.

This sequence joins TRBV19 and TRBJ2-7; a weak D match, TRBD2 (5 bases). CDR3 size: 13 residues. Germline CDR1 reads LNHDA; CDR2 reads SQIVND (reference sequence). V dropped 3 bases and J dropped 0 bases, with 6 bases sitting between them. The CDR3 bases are TGTGCCAGTAGTATTAGCGTCTCCTACGAGCAGTACTTC. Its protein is CASSISVSYEQYF. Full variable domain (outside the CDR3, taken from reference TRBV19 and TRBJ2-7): DGGITQSPKYLFRKEGQNVTLSCEQNLNHDAMYWYRQDPGQGLRLIYYSQIVNDFQKGDIAEGYSVSREKKESFPLTVTSAQKNPTAFYLCASSISVSYEQYFGPGTRLTVT.

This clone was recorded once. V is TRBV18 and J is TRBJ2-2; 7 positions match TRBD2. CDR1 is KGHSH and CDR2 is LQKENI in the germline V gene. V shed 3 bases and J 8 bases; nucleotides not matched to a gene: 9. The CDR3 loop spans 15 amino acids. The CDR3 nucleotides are TGTGCCAGCTCACCGTGGCGGGAGACCCAGGGGGAGCTGTTTTTT. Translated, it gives CASSPWRETQGELFF.

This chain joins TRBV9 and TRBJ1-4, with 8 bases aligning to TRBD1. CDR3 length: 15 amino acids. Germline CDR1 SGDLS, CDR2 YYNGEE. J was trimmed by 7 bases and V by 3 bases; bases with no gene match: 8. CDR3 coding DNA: TGTGCCAGCAGCGAAAACAGGGGGAGGGGTGAAAAACTGTTTTTT. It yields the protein CASSENRGRGEKLFF. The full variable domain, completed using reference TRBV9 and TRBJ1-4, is DSGVTQTPKHLITATGQRVTLRCSPRSGDLSVYWYQQSLDQGLQFLIQYYNGEERAKGNILERFSAQQFPDLHSELNLSSLELGDSALYFCASSENRGRGEKLFFGSGTQLSVL.